The present T cell receptor (beta chain) was sequenced within a study of OX40 agonist ivuxolimab in advanced cancers. Study-wide results and caveats: In the expanded peripheral T cells, antigen specificity was never determined.

The V and J ends lost 5 bases and 0 bases respectively, with 13 bases between them. The CDR3 runs 16 residues. CDR1 and CDR2 (germline): SEHNR, FQNEAQ (reference sequence). Samples of blood were obtained at baseline, on cycle 4 day 1, and on cycle 7 day 1. Generated by immunoSEQ multiplex PCR, the TCRdb table keeps only in-frame clones and is missing some. The sample has tens of thousands of clones, approximately 84% seen once. Of note for this clone: What it binds is unknown.

This TCR was recovered from an adult with an advanced solid tumor such as melanoma, head and neck, liver or kidney cancer. The chain combines TRBV7-9 with TRBJ2-2; TRBD1 or TRBD2 may be the D gene (5 bases each). Sequenced here: CD4+ or CD8+ T cells sorted from blood, sampled in a trial of the OX40 agonist ivuxolimab. CDR3 coding DNA: TGTGCCAGCAGCGTGTGGGGGATCCCGAACACCGGGGAGCTGTTTTTT. Protein sequence: CASSVWGIPNTGELFF.